The 19 T cell receptor beta chains given below trace back to one sample, sequenced in a study of graft-versus-host responses after intestinal transplantation. Measured with immunoSEQ multiplex PCR; TCRdb has only the in-frame clones, and not every one. The sample has 70,000 to 100,000 clones, approximately 91% seen once. The antigens of these receptors remain unknown. Source: unstimulated CD4+ T cells sorted from spleen or lymph node cells, taken before intestinal transplant. Receptor source: a human donor who received an intestinal transplant.

The chain combines TRBV7-9 with TRBJ2-5; no definite D call. Germline lookup yields CDR1 SEHNR and CDR2 FQNEAQ (reference sequence). The CDR3 loop spans 12 amino acids. The germline V and J ends were trimmed by 3 bases and 3 bases, with 5 bases remaining between them. The CDR3 DNA reads as TGTGCCAGCAGCTTGGAGAAAGAGACCCAGTACTTC. Its translation is CASSLEKETQYF.

As DNA, the CDR3 is TGTGCCAGCAGTTCTTCTAGCCTCCAAGAGACCCAGTACTTC. Its protein product is CASSSSSLQETQYF. The J gene is TRBJ2-5, the V gene TRBV27; TRBD2 is a possible D gene (5 bases). The CDR3 length is 14 residues. Per the germline V gene, CDR1 is MNHEY and CDR2 is SMNVEV (reference sequence). V lost 4 bases and J 1 base, leaving 10 bases between the germline ends.

The chain employs TRBV28 and TRBJ2-7; 10 bases are a match to TRBD1. V shed 5 bases, J shed 5 bases, and the junction held 6 bases outside the gene matches. There are 14 residues in the CDR3. The germline V gene has CDR1 MDHEN and CDR2 SYDVKM. The CDR3 protein is CASSLWDRGDEQYF. The DNA of the CDR3 is TGTGCCAGCAGTCTGTGGGACAGGGGAGACGAGCAGTACTTC.

The chain has TRBV10-3 and TRBJ1-5; the D gene is possibly TRBD1 (6 bases). Trimming removed 3 bases from V and 1 base from J, with 13 bases in between. The V gene's germline CDR1 is ENHRY and CDR2 SYGVKD. The CDR3 length is 16 residues. CDR3 coding DNA: TGTGCCATCAGTGAACAGGGTGGGAAAAGCAATCAGCCCCAGCATTTT. Protein product: CAISEQGGKSNQPQHF.

The chain joins TRBV9 to TRBJ1-1, with D possibly being TRBD1 (6 bases). CDR1 and CDR2 (germline): SGDLS, YYNGEE. V shed 4 bases and J shed 0 bases, with 13 bases lying between them. The length of the CDR3 is 15 residues. CDR3 region: CASSPRGGMNTEAFF. As DNA, the CDR3 is TGTGCCAGCAGCCCTAGGGGGGGCATGAACACTGAAGCTTTCTTT.

This chain connects TRBV6-1 to TRBJ2-7; 8 bases map to TRBD1. This CDR3 comprises 16 residues. CDR1 is MNHNS and CDR2 is SASEGT in the germline V gene. V lost 2 bases and J lost 3; bases outside the gene matches: 9. Here the CDR3 DNA reads TGTGCCAGCAGTGAAACTCTGGCAGGGGGCGTCTACGAGCAGTACTTC. Protein: CASSETLAGGVYEQYF.

The rearrangement joins TRBV18 to TRBJ2-7; a possible D gene is TRBD2 (6 bases). CDR1 is KGHSH, CDR2 LQKENI, per germline. Trimming pared 6 bases from V and 0 bases from J, leaving 15 bases between. This CDR3 region has 15 residues. The CDR3 sequence: CASSLLAGPSYEQYF. For the CDR3, the DNA is TGTGCCAGCTCCCTACTGGCGGGACCCTCCTACGAGCAGTACTTC.

V is TRBV10-3 and J is TRBJ2-3; TRBD2 matches 10 bases. The ends lost 6 bases at V and 2 bases at J; junction bases unmatched: 8. The CDR3 is 16 amino acids. Germline loops: CDR1 ENHRY, CDR2 SYGVKD. CDR3 amino acids: CAISALAGANTDTQYF. In nucleotides, the CDR3 is TGTGCCATCAGCGCCCTAGCGGGGGCCAACACAGATACGCAGTATTTT.

The chain employs TRBV29-1 and TRBJ2-1; 9 nucleotides agree with TRBD1. The CDR3 extends over 13 amino acids. Germline-derived CDR1 and CDR2 are SQVTM and ANQGSEA. The J segment lost 9 bases and the V segment lost 7 bases, leaving 10 bases of the junction unmatched. The CDR3 DNA sequence: TGCAGCGCACTAGACAGGGGGGTCGTTGAGCAGTTCTTC. It encodes CSALDRGVVEQFF.

This rearrangement joins TRBV6-1 to TRBJ2-1; 12 bases agree with TRBD2. The junction had 8 bases not matched to a gene; V was cut back by 4 bases and J by 7 bases. CDR1 MNHNS and CDR2 SASEGT come from the germline V gene. The CDR3 is 16 residues long. The CDR3 reads CASSVLAGGPGNEQFF. The CDR3 DNA reads as TGTGCCAGCAGTGTTCTAGCGGGAGGGCCTGGGAATGAGCAGTTCTTC.

Only a few counts were recorded for this clone. The chain joins TRBV6-6 to TRBJ2-7; unclear D gene. The germline V gene encodes CDR1 MNHNY and CDR2 SVGAGI (reference sequence). The V end was cut by 4 bases, the J end by 0 bases, with 7 bases between. The CDR3 runs to 13 residues. The CDR3 loop reads CASSFQISYEQYF. Written as DNA, the CDR3 is TGTGCCAGCAGTTTCCAGATCTCCTACGAGCAGTACTTC.

The chain combines TRBV10-3 with TRBJ2-7; D ambiguous. V lost 3 bases and J 6 bases, leaving 12 bases between the germline ends. CDR3 length equals 13 residues. Per germline, CDR1 ENHRY and CDR2 SYGVKD. The CDR3 DNA sequence: TGTGCCATCAGTGAAGATGGGCCGAGCGAGCAGTACTTC. This codes for CAISEDGPSEQYF.

The chain has TRBV18 and TRBJ1-1, with TRBD1 as a possible D gene (5 bases). Per the germline V gene, CDR1 is KGHSH and CDR2 is LQKENI. The CDR3 sequence is 16 residues long. Trimming removed 5 bases from V and 0 bases from J, with 16 bases in between. The CDR3 sequence: CASSLNPTAMNTEAFF. The CDR3 region has the DNA TGTGCCAGCTCATTAAACCCGACAGCCATGAACACTGAAGCTTTCTTT.

The chain uses TRBV10-2 and TRBJ1-6; tentative D call: TRBD1 (6 bases). Germline V gives CDR1 WSHSY, CDR2 SAAADI. Trimming took off 6 bases at V and 0 bases at J, with 15 bases between the two ends. This CDR3 contains 17 residues. CDR3 in DNA: TGCGCCAGCAGATTGTCGGGACACCACTCCTATAATTCACCCCTCCACTTT. This gives the protein CASRLSGHHSYNSPLHF.

The chain recombines TRBV28 with TRBJ1-4, with D perhaps matching TRBD1 (6 bases). Germline assignment: CDR1 MDHEN and CDR2 SYDVKM. With 10 bases removed from V and 5 bases from J, the gap between germline ends came to 17 bases. There are 14 residues in the CDR3. In DNA, the CDR3 is TGTGCCACCACGGGGGGGCAGCTAAATGAAAAACTGTTTTTT. This gives the protein CATTGGQLNEKLFF.

This clone was seen more than once but under ten times. J is TRBJ1-5 and V is TRBV4-1; D gene ambiguous. This CDR3 has 15 residues. V lost 0 bases to trimming and J lost 4 bases, with 10 bases between them. Germline loops: CDR1 MGHRA, CDR2 YSYEKL. The CDR3 loop reads CASSQDPRVNQPQHF. The CDR3 region has the DNA TGCGCCAGCAGCCAAGATCCGAGGGTTAATCAGCCCCAGCATTTT.

This rearrangement joins TRBV4-2 to TRBJ2-3; TRBD2 matches at 14 bases. V gave up 2 bases and J gave up 4 bases; unmatched junction bases: 2. There are 16 residues in the CDR3. The germline CDR1 and CDR2 sequences are LGHNA and YNFKEQ. The chain's CDR3 is CASSQKTSGGADTQYF. Here the CDR3 DNA reads TGTGCCAGCAGCCAAAAGACTAGCGGGGGGGCAGATACGCAGTATTTT.

The V and J genes are TRBV1 and TRBJ2-4; the D call in the table, TRBD1, was not verified against the DNA. TRBV1 represents a pseudogene. The CDR3 is 16 residues long. The CDR3, as DNA: TGCACCAGCAGCCAAGATCATTCAGGGGCCAAAAACATTCAGTACTTC. This sequence encodes CTSSQDHSGAKNIQYF.

This sequence joins TRBV20-1 and TRBJ2-5, with D perhaps TRBD1 (6 bases). The CDR3 consists of 11 residues. In germline, CDR1 is DFQATT, CDR2 SNEGSKA (reference sequence). V lost 7 bases, J lost 7 bases, and 13 bases lay in between. The CDR3 spells CSVKLGGTQYF. CDR3 in DNA: TGCAGTGTTAAGCTAGGGGGGACCCAGTACTTC.